Following are 21 T cell receptor beta chains from one sample sequenced in a study of cytomegalovirus exposure and HLA in healthy donors. Use of 60 Vbeta and 13 Jbeta primers characterized the PCR. Clones were sequenced by immunoSEQ multiplex PCR, and TCRdb holds only the in-frame ones, with some missing. The table records 100,000 or so clones, 75% to 85% of them present only once. The specimen was PBMCs. The receptor set was obtained from a woman aged 45-65 years in good health and CMV-seropositive.

The chain uses TRBV29-1 and TRBJ1-2; 8 bases align to TRBD1. Trimming at V came to 6 bases and at J to 3 bases, leaving 9 bases not matched to a gene. The CDR3 contains 14 residues. Germline-derived CDR1 and CDR2 are SQVTM and ANQGSEA. CDR3 coding DNA: TGCAGCGTCTGGGGGCCAGGGGGCGACTATGGCTACACCTTC. It encodes CSVWGPGGDYGYTF.

This clone was seen a few times. The V call is TRBV13, the J call TRBJ1-4, with no clear D. The V end lost 5 bases, the J end lost 7 bases, and 14 bases lay between the germline ends. The CDR3 is 14 residues long. Looked up from germline, CDR1 is PRHDT and CDR2 is FYEKMQ (reference sequence). CDR3 loop: CASSPRGSGEKLFF. The CDR3 DNA is TGTGCCAGCAGCCCCCGCGGCAGCGGTGAAAAACTGTTTTTT.

V and J are TRBV6-1 and TRBJ1-1, with 8 bases aligning to TRBD1. V was clipped by 3 bases and J by 8 bases; unmatched bases: 8. CDR3 length: 14 amino acids. Germline CDR1 MNHNS, CDR2 SASEGT. CDR3 residues: CASSDLRGHSEAFF. The CDR3 nucleotides are TGTGCCAGCAGTGACCTCAGGGGGCACTCGGAAGCTTTCTTT.

This clone has a count of ten or more. The chain carries TRBV25-1 and TRBJ2-7, with a tentative D call TRBD1 (6 bases). Trimming shortened V by 2 bases and J by 4 bases, and 12 bases separated the two germline ends. There are 14 residues in the CDR3. CDR1 MGHDK and CDR2 SYGVNS come from the germline V gene. CDR3 amino acids: CASSETGNSYEQYF. In DNA, the CDR3 is TGTGCCAGCAGTGAAACAGGGAACTCATACGAGCAGTACTTC.

The chain uses TRBV7-3 and TRBJ2-3; 8 bases are shared with TRBD2. The CDR3 consists of 16 residues. The V gene's germline CDR1 is SGHTA and CDR2 FQGTGA. J was trimmed by 2 bases and V by 2 bases; bases with no gene match: 6. The CDR3 protein is CASSLGSGGNTDTQYF. DNA for the CDR3: TGTGCCAGCAGCTTAGGTTCGGGAGGGAACACAGATACGCAGTATTTT.

CDR3 residues: CASSSDQRGHNQPQHF. The CDR3 nucleotides are TGTGCCAGCAGCTCCGATCAGAGGGGACACAATCAGCCCCAGCATTTT. This chain connects TRBV11-2 to TRBJ1-5, with D perhaps matching TRBD1 (6 bases). V was trimmed by 4 bases and J by 3 bases, leaving 16 bases between them. This CDR3 has 16 amino acids. The germline CDR1 and CDR2 sequences are SGHAT and FQNNGV.

V and J are TRBV11-2 and TRBJ2-5, with a possible D match to TRBD2 (5 bases). Germline CDR1 SGHAT, CDR2 FQNNGV. Between the trimmed V and J ends, which lost 1 base and 5 bases, there was a span of 8 bases. The CDR3 covers 13 residues. CDR3 sequence: CASSLGPGETQYF. CDR3 nucleotide sequence: TGTGCCAGCAGCTTAGGTCCGGGGGAGACCCAGTACTTC. The complete variable domain, with remaining parts taken from reference TRBV11-2 and TRBJ2-5, reads EAGVAQSPRYKIIEKRQSVAFWCNPISGHATLYWYQQILGQGPKLLIQFQNNGVVDDSQLPKDRFSAERLKGVDSTLKIQPAKLEDSAVYLCASSLGPGETQYFGPGTRLLVL.

The J gene is TRBJ2-7, the V gene TRBV13; D might be TRBD2 (5 bases). CDR3 size: 15 residues. Trimming pared 2 bases from V and 3 bases from J, leaving 14 bases between. CDR1 PRHDT and CDR2 FYEKMQ come from the germline V gene (reference sequence). CDR3 coding DNA: TGTGCCAGCAGCTTATTTTGGACTGGGAACTACGAGCAGTACTTC. Its translation is CASSLFWTGNYEQYF.

The chain employs TRBV5-4 and TRBJ2-1; 10 bases align to TRBD2. V lost 0 bases to trimming and J lost 6 bases; unmatched junction nucleotides: 3. The CDR3 totals 15 residues. CDR1 and CDR2 (germline): SGHNT, YYREEE (reference sequence). In DNA form, the CDR3 reads TGTGCCAGCAGCTTGGGCTCTAGCGGGAGCAATGAGCAGTTCTTC. It specifies CASSLGSSGSNEQFF.

This chain links TRBV27 with TRBJ2-7; 7 bases are a match to TRBD2. The CDR3 is made up of 14 amino acids. CDR1 MNHEY and CDR2 SMNVEV come from the germline V gene (reference sequence). Trimming cost V 6 bases and J 2 bases; bases outside gene matches: 7. CDR3 protein: CASSDGGGTYEQYF. CDR3 coding DNA: TGTGCCAGCAGCGACGGGGGAGGGACCTACGAGCAGTACTTC.

DNA of the CDR3: TGTGCCACCTGGTCAGAGGGATACGAGCAGTACTTC. Amino acids: CATWSEGYEQYF. The chain employs TRBV5-6 and TRBJ2-7; the D gene is possibly TRBD2 (5 bases). The CDR3 sequence is 12 residues long. CDR1 and CDR2 from the germline V gene are SGHDT and YYEEEE. V lost 9 bases, J lost 4 bases, and 14 bases lay in between.

The chain has TRBV5-4 and TRBJ2-7, with 10 bases matching TRBD2. The CDR3 is 15 amino acids. V trimming: 4 bases; J trimming: 5 bases; junction bases outside the gene matches: 9. CDR1 and CDR2 (germline): SGHNT, YYREEE (reference sequence). CDR3 bases: TGTGCCAGCAGCCCCGCGGGACTAGCGTCCCACGAGCAGTACTTC. This codes for CASSPAGLASHEQYF.

The chain employs TRBV4-1 and TRBJ2-7; the D gene is possibly TRBD1 (5 bases). Looked up from germline, CDR1 is MGHRA and CDR2 is YSYEKL. With 1 base removed from V and 2 bases from J, the gap between germline ends came to 6 bases. The CDR3 is made up of 13 amino acids. DNA of the CDR3: TGCGCCAGCAGCCAAGGACAGACCTACGAGCAGTACTTC. It codes for CASSQGQTYEQYF.

The chain recombines TRBV29-1 with TRBJ1-5, with TRBD1 as a possible D gene (6 bases). The CDR3 runs 13 residues. Trimming shortened V by 4 bases and J by 9 bases, and 16 bases separated the two germline ends. The germline V gene has CDR1 SQVTM and CDR2 ANQGSEA. The CDR3 loop is CSVGSRGPGPQHF. The CDR3 coding sequence is TGCAGCGTTGGGTCCAGGGGCCCGGGGCCCCAGCATTTT. The full variable domain, in which reference TRBV29-1 and TRBJ1-5 provide the parts outside the CDR3, is SAVISQKPSRDICQRGTSLTIQCQVDSQVTMMFWYRQQPGQSLTLIATANQGSEATYESGFVIDKFPISRPNLTFSTLTVSNMSPEDSSIYLCSVGSRGPGPQHFGDGTRLSIL.

This chain links TRBV5-1 with TRBJ2-3; perhaps TRBD2 as D (6 bases). The CDR3 runs to 15 residues. Germline V lookup: CDR1 SGHRS, CDR2 YFSETQ. Trimming cost V 2 bases and J 6 bases, with 16 bases left between them. CDR3 sequence reads: CASSLLVGGSDTQYF. The CDR3 nucleotides read TGCGCCAGCAGCTTACTTGTTGGGGGGTCGGATACGCAGTATTTT.

The chain carries TRBV6-4 and TRBJ1-2; TRBD1 agrees at 7 bases. The J segment lost 8 bases and the V segment lost 5 bases, leaving 14 bases of the junction unmatched. This CDR3 comprises 15 residues. Germline assignment: CDR1 MRHNA and CDR2 SNTAGT. The CDR3 sequence: CASSITGAHKSGYTF. The CDR3 DNA reads TGTGCCAGCAGTATAACAGGGGCCCACAAGTCAGGCTACACCTTC.

V and J are TRBV5-1 and TRBJ1-5, with 9 bases fitting TRBD1. Germline values: CDR1 SGHRS, CDR2 YFSETQ. This CDR3 has 15 residues. With V trimmed by 0 bases and J by 7 bases, 5 bases remained unmatched. The DNA of the CDR3 is TGCGCCAGCAGCTTGGCGGGACAGGGTGGACAGCCCCAGCATTTT. It translates to CASSLAGQGGQPQHF.

The chain combines TRBV5-1 with TRBJ2-7; 7 bases align to TRBD1. J was trimmed by 7 bases and V by 5 bases; bases with no gene match: 6. This CDR3 is 12 amino acids long. Germline V gene lookup returns CDR1 SGHRS and CDR2 YFSETQ. The CDR3 loop is CASSSTGIEQYF. CDR3 sequence (DNA): TGCGCCAGCAGTTCGACAGGGATAGAGCAGTACTTC.

The chain uses TRBV30 and TRBJ2-7; D is possibly TRBD1 (5 bases). Germline-derived CDR1 and CDR2 are GTSNPN and SVGIG (reference sequence). The V gene lost 0 bases and the J gene lost 2 bases, with 8 bases spanning the gap. The CDR3 consists of 13 residues. DNA of the CDR3: TGTGCCTGGAGTGTAATGGGGCCCTACGAGCAGTACTTC. Its translation is CAWSVMGPYEQYF.

This clone was counted a single time. The chain couples TRBV11-2 to TRBJ2-3; 9 bases map to TRBD2. CDR1 is SGHAT and CDR2 is FQNNGV in the germline V gene. Trimming removed 5 bases from V and 3 bases from J; junction bases left unmatched: 6. This CDR3 has 15 residues. The CDR3 DNA follows: TGTGCCAGCAGCACCGTGCGGGGGGGGACAGATACGCAGTATTTT. Amino acids: CASSTVRGGTDTQYF.

The chain combines TRBV29-1 with TRBJ2-7; 10 bases line up with TRBD1. Trimming cost V 7 bases and J 0 bases; bases outside gene matches: 6. This CDR3 is built from 14 residues. Looked up from germline, CDR1 is SQVTM and CDR2 is ANQGSEA. CDR3 DNA: TGCAGCGCTATCCGGGACAGGGGCTCCTACGAGCAGTACTTC. Its protein is CSAIRDRGSYEQYF.